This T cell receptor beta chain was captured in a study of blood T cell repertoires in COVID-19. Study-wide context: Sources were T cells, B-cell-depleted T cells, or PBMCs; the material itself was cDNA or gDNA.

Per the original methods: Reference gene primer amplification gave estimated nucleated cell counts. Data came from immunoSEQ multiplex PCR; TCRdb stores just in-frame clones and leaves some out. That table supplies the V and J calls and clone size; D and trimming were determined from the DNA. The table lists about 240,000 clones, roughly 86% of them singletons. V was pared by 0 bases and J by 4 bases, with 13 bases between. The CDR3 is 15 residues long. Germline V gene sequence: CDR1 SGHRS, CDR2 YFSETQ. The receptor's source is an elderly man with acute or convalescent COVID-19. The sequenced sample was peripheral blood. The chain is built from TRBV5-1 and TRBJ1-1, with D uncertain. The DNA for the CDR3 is TGCGCCAGCAGCTTGGCCGAGCCCTCCATCACTGAAGCTTTCTTT. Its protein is CASSLAEPSITEAFF.